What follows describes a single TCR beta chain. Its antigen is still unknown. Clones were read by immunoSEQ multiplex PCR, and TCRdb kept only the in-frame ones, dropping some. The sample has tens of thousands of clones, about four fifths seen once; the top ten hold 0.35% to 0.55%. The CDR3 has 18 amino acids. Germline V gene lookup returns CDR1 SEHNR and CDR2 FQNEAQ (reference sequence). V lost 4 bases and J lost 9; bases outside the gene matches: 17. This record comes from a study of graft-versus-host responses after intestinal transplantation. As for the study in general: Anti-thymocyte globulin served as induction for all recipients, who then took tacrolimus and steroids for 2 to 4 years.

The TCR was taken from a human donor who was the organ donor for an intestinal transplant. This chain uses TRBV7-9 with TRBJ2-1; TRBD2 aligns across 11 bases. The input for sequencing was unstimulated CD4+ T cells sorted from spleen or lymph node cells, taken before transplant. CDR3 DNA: TGTGCCAGCAGCTCCCACCGGGGTAGCGGGAGGGGAATGGCTGAGCAGTTCTTC. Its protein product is CASSSHRGSGRGMAEQFF.